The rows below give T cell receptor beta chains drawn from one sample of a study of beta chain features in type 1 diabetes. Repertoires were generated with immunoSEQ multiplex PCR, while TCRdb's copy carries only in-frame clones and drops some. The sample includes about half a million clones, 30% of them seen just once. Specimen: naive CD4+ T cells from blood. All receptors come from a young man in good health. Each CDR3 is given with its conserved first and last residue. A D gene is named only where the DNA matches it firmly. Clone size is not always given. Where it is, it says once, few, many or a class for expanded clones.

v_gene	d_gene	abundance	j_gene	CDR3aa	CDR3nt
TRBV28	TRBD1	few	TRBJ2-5	CASSFVGDRVGTQYF	TGTGCCAGCAGTTTTGTGGGGGACAGGGTCGGGACCCAGTACTTC
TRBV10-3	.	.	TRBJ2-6	CAISDSRGANVLTF	TGTGCCATCAGCGACAGCCGTGGGGCCAACGTCCTGACTTTC
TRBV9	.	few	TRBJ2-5	CASSAPEGTQYF	TGTGCCAGCAGCGCGCCAGAGGGGACCCAGTACTTC
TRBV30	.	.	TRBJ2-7	CAWGKDWVEQYF	TGTGCCTGGGGTAAGGACTGGGTCGAGCAGTACTTC
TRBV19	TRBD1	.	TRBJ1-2	CASSLRGLDGYTF	TGTGCCAGTAGCCTCAGGGGGCTAGATGGCTACACCTTC
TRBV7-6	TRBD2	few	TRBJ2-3	CASSSLPGLLTQYF	TGTGCCAGCAGCTCCCTCCCGGGACTACTTACGCAGTATTTT
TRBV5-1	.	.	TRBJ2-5	CASSILAEQETQYF	TGCGCCAGCAGCATATTAGCGGAACAAGAGACCCAGTACTTC
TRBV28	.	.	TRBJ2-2	CASSSSGENTGELFF	TGTGCCAGCAGTTCCTCCGGGGAGAACACCGGGGAGCTGTTTTTT
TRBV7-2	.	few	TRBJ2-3	CASSLGLAPDTQYF	TGTGCCAGCAGCTTAGGACTGGCGCCAGATACGCAGTATTTT
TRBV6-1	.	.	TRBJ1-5	CASSPKAGNQPQHF	TGTGCCAGCAGCCCTAAGGCTGGCAATCAGCCCCAGCATTTT
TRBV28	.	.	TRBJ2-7	CASSWDVYEQYF	TGTGCCAGCAGTTGGGACGTCTACGAGCAGTACTTC
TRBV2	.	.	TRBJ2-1	CASSTQGYYNEQFF	TGTGCCAGCAGTACCCAGGGGTATTACAATGAGCAGTTCTTC
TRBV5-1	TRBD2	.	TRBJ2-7	CASSSSGTPDEQYF	TGCGCCAGCAGCTCGAGCGGGACCCCGGACGAGCAGTACTTC
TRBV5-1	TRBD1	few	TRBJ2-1	CASSPGQGQRHEQFF	TGCGCCAGCAGCCCGGGACAGGGGCAGAGGCATGAGCAGTTCTTC
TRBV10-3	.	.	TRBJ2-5	CAIRSNTGEETQYF	TGTGCCATCCGATCTAACACTGGGGAAGAGACCCAGTACTTC
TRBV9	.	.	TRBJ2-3	CASSVEGIWSDTQYF	TGTGCCAGCAGCGTAGAAGGGATTTGGTCAGATACGCAGTATTTT
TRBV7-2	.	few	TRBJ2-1	CASSKEALQFF	TGTGCCAGCAGCAAGGAGGCCTTGCAGTTCTTC
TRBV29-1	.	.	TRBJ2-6	CSVGAGVGGANVLTF	TGCAGCGTTGGAGCCGGGGTCGGTGGGGCCAACGTCCTGACTTTC
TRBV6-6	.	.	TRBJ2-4	CASSRFGQAKNIQYF	TGTGCCAGCAGTAGGTTCGGACAGGCCAAAAACATTCAGTACTTC
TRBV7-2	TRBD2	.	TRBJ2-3	CASSLRALAGGADTQYF	TGTGCCAGCAGCTTAAGGGCACTAGCGGGAGGCGCGGATACGCAGTATTTT
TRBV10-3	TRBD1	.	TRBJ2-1	CAISPQPGQGEQFF	TGTGCCATCAGTCCTCAGCCTGGACAGGGTGAACAGTTCTTC
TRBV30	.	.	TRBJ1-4	CAWSVPGERGEKLFF	TGTGCCTGGAGTGTACCGGGAGAACGAGGTGAAAAACTGTTTTTT
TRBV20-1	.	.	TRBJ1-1	CSAPRDTEAFF	TGCAGTGCCCCGAGGGACACTGAAGCTTTCTTT
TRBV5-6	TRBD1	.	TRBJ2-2	CASSSGTGVTGELFF	TGTGCCAGCAGTTCCGGGACAGGGGTCACCGGGGAGCTGTTTTTT
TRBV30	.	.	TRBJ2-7	CAWSSAPYEQYF	TGTGCCTGGAGCTCAGCCCCCTACGAGCAGTACTTC
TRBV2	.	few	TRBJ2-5	CATSRDQETQYF	TGTGCCACCTCCCGGGACCAAGAGACCCAGTACTTC
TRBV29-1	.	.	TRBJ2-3	CSALGDTDTQYF	TGCAGCGCCCTGGGGGACACAGATACGCAGTATTTT
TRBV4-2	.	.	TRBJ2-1	CASSSAKPHNEQFF	TGTGCCAGCAGCTCGGCTAAGCCCCACAATGAGCAGTTCTTC
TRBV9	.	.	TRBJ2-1	CASSAPGLYNEQFF	TGTGCCAGCAGCGCCCCGGGACTTTACAATGAGCAGTTCTTC
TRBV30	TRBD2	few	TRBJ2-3	CAWKWLAGIPDTQYF	TGTGCCTGGAAGTGGTTAGCGGGAATTCCAGATACGCAGTATTTT
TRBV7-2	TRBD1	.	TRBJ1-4	CASSLGAQGALASKLFF	TGTGCCAGCAGCTTAGGGGCACAGGGGGCCTTAGCCTCAAAACTGTTTTTT
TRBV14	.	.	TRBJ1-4	CASSQGGRVSEKLFF	TGTGCCAGCAGCCAAGGGGGCAGAGTTAGTGAAAAACTGTTTTTT
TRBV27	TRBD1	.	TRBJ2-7	CASSADRGGEQYF	TGTGCCAGCAGTGCGGACAGGGGTGGCGAGCAGTACTTC
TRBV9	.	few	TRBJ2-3	CASSVGGADTQYF	TGTGCCAGCAGCGTAGGCGGGGCGGATACGCAGTATTTT
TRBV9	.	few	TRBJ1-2	CASTAIGADYGYTF	TGTGCCAGCACCGCAATTGGCGCAGACTATGGCTACACCTTC
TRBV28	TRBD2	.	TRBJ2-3	CASSPLTSGSTDTQYF	TGTGCCAGCAGCCCTTTGACTAGCGGGAGCACAGATACGCAGTATTTT
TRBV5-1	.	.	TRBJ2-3	CASSFRLGHTDTQYF	TGCGCCAGCAGCTTCCGGTTGGGACACACAGATACGCAGTATTTT
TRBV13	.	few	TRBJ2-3	CASSSRDTQYF	TGTGCCAGCAGCTCCCGGGATACGCAGTATTTT
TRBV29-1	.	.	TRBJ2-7	CSIRTPYYEQYF	TGCAGCATAAGGACGCCATACTACGAGCAGTACTTC
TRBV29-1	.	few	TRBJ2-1	CSVDQSSYNEQFF	TGCAGCGTTGACCAGAGCTCCTACAATGAGCAGTTCTTC
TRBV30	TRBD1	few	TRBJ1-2	CAWSPMDRGGYGYTF	TGTGCCTGGAGTCCCATGGACAGGGGAGGTTATGGCTACACCTTC
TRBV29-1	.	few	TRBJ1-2	CSVVGGGYGYTF	TGCAGCGTTGTTGGAGGGGGCTATGGCTACACCTTC
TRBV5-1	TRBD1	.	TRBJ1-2	CASSLTGGEGYTF	TGCGCCAGCAGCTTGACAGGGGGCGAAGGCTACACCTTC
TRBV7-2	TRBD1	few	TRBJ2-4	CASSPGTGGNIQYF	TGTGCCAGCAGTCCCGGGACAGGGGGCAACATTCAGTACTTC